This T cell receptor (beta chain) was identified in a study of blood T cell repertoires in COVID-19. Study-level background: From the United States, Italy and Spain came samples of acute and convalescent COVID-19. T cells, B-cell-depleted T cells, or PBMCs supplied cDNA or gDNA.

The repertoire was sequenced with immunoSEQ multiplex PCR; TCRdb's copy has only in-frame clones and lacks some. Of roughly 170,000 clones in the sample, 70% to 85% were seen once. Cohorts were determined from participant-reported clinical history. Two negative PCRs, clearance, or symptom resolution characterized the recovered Cohort 3 donors. CDR3 size: 15 residues. Trimming cost V 7 bases and J 0 bases, with 15 bases left between them. The V gene's germline CDR1 is MNHEY and CDR2 SVGEGT. The chain is built from TRBV6-2 or TRBV6-3 and TRBJ1-1; a possible D gene is TRBD1 (6 bases). The sequence was collected from a man aged 45-60 years who had recovered from COVID-19. The source material was PBMCs or T cells enriched from blood (not recorded which). Written as DNA, the CDR3 is TGTGCCAGCACCCCACAGGGAAGGGTGAACACTGAAGCTTTCTTT. Translated, it gives CASTPQGRVNTEAFF.